The subject of this entry is one T cell receptor (beta chain). What it binds is not known. The data were produced by immunoSEQ multiplex PCR, yet TCRdb's version contains in-frame clones alone and is incomplete. The sample consists of around 87,000 clones, around 89% of them appearing once. The CDR3 sequence is 15 residues long. Germline CDR1 SGDLS, CDR2 YYNGEE. Trimming shortened V by 0 bases and J by 0 bases, and 10 bases separated the two germline ends. The sample comes from a study of T cell responses to AZD1222 COVID-19 vaccine. General study points: White British people made up most donors, females outnumbered males, and clonal diversity was possibly underestimated.

This receptor was identified in an adult who received the AZD1222 COVID-19 vaccine. Material: peripheral blood, obtained 28 days after the second AZD1222 dose. The chain carries TRBV9 and TRBJ2-7; D is uncertain. CDR3 region: CASSVDGLSSYEQYF. The DNA of the CDR3 is TGTGCCAGCAGCGTAGATGGTCTTTCCTCCTACGAGCAGTACTTC.